These T cell receptor beta chains were read from a single sample in a study of T cells in Graves' hyperthyroidism and ophthalmopathy. TCRdb fed the multiplex PCR reads into MiXCR, producing one record per CDR3 protein. The table records fewer than 650,000 distinct CDR3 sequences, 46% of them present only once. Sequenced material: peripheral blood or thyroid tissue (not recorded which). The origin of the receptors is an adult woman with Graves' disease, either hyperthyroidism or ophthalmopathy (not recorded which). Each CDR3 is given with its conserved first and last residue. The D gene is left open where the match is weak. Some rows have no size entry. The others give once, few or many, or a class for an expanded clone.

d_gene,abundance,v_gene,j_gene,CDR3nt,CDR3aa
TRBD2,NA,TRBV2,TRBJ2-5,TGTGCCAGCAGTGAAACCGGGAGGCGGTCCCAGTACTTC,CASSETGRRSQYF
TRBD1,few,TRBV7-8,TRBJ1-1,TGTGCCAGCACCAAAGGGACAGCAGAAGCTTTCTTT,CASTKGTAEAFF
TRBD2,NA,TRBV9,TRBJ2-5,TGTGCCAGCAGCGCGGTAGCGGGAGGTCCGAGGGAGACCCAGTACTTC,CASSAVAGGPRETQYF
NA,few,TRBV29-1,TRBJ1-2,TGCAGCGTTGTCTTACAGCCAGCTAACTATGGCTACACCTTC,CSVVLQPANYGYTF
NA,NA,TRBV20-1,TRBJ1-5,TGCAGTGCTACCCGAGACACCCAGAATCAGCCCCAGCATTTT,CSATRDTQNQPQHF
TRBD1,NA,TRBV29-1,TRBJ1-1,TGCAGCGTTGCCCGACAGGGTATGAACACTGAAGCTTTCTTT,CSVARQGMNTEAFF
NA,NA,TRBV2,TRBJ2-5,TGTGCCAGCAGCCCGTCCGGGGCAGGGGGAGGAGCGAGGTGGGAGACCCAGTACTTC,CASSPSGAGGGARWETQYF
TRBD1,few,TRBV11-2,TRBJ1-3,TGTGCCAGCAGCCAGGACAGGATCGCTGGAAACACCATATATTTT,CASSQDRIAGNTIYF
NA,once,TRBV20-1,TRBJ2-6,TGCAGTGCCAAAACGGAGGGGGATGGGGCCAACGTCCTGACTTTC,CSAKTEGDGANVLTF
NA,NA,TRBV20-1,TRBJ1-2,TGCATTGCTCGGACGGAGTGGTTTGGCTACACCTTC,CIARTEWFGYTF
TRBD2,many,TRBV7-3,TRBJ2-2,TGTGCCAGCAGCCCGCGTCCGGGACTAGCGGGAGGTGGCACCGGGGAGCTGTTTTTT,CASSPRPGLAGGGTGELFF
NA,many,TRBV14,TRBJ1-3,TGTGCCAGCAGCCCTACGACCCCGTCTGGAAACACCATATATTTT,CASSPTTPSGNTIYF
TRBD1,NA,TRBV5-4,TRBJ2-5,TGTGCCAGCAGCCGAGACCTGGACAGGGGGCTGGGGGAGACCCAGTACTTC,CASSRDLDRGLGETQYF